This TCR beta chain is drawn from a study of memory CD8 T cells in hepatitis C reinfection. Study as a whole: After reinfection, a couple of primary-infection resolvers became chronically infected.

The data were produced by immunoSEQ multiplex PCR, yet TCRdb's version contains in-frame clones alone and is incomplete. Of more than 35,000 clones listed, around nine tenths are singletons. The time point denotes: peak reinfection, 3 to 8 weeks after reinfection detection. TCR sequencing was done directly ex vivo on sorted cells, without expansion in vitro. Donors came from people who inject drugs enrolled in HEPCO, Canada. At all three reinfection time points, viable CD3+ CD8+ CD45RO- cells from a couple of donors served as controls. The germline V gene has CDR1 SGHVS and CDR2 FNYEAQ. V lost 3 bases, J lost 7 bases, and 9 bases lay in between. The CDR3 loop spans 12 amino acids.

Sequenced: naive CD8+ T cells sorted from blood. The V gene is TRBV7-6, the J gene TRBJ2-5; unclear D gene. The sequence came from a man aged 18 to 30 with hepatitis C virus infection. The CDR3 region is CASSFNGGTQYF. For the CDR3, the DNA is TGTGCCAGCAGCTTTAACGGTGGGACCCAGTACTTC.